This TCR beta chain was captured in a study of T cell responses to AZD1222 COVID-19 vaccine. Overall study results and limits: Regions 160-218 and 743-854 held dominance among vaccine-associated CD4 TCRs, which spanned spike. In a largely white British group with more females than males, clonal diversity was possibly underestimated. When two AZD1222 doses had been given, Spike-specific TCR breadth and depth rose.

Clones were read by immunoSEQ multiplex PCR, and TCRdb kept only the in-frame ones, dropping some. This sample has approximately 110,000 clones, with about 90% found just once. As regards this clone: The antigen is undetermined.

The sample here was peripheral blood, taken 28 days after the second AZD1222 dose. The clonotype originates from an adult who received the AZD1222 COVID-19 vaccine.

For the CDR3, the DNA is TGCGCCAGCAGCCAAGATGGGGGCAGGTCTGCACTAGCGGCAGATACGCAGTATTTT. Translating gives CASSQDGGRSALAADTQYF. The J gene is TRBJ2-3, the V gene TRBV4-3; 8 nucleotides align to TRBD2. Losses at the gene ends were 0 bases for V and 4 bases for J; bases not matched to a gene: 15. Germline V gene sequence: CDR1 LGHNA, CDR2 YSLEER. This CDR3 is built from 19 residues.